Listed here is a single T cell receptor (beta chain). Its antigen remains unidentified. The sample comes from a study of cytomegalovirus exposure and HLA in healthy donors. Background on the study: In an earlier analysis, around 120 million unique TCR beta sequences were found from approximately 170 million T cells. Study findings and constraints: The authors later linked a missense DCLRE1C variant to TCR beta V- and J-gene trimming.

It was with 60 Vbeta and 13 Jbeta primers that the PCR ran. Profiling relied on immunoSEQ multiplex PCR, and the TCRdb table lists in-frame clones only, not all of them. The sample records approximately 110,000 clones, roughly 82% being singletons. There are 16 residues in the CDR3. Losses at the gene ends were 3 bases for V and 2 bases for J; bases not matched to a gene: 9. CDR1 is KGHSH and CDR2 is LQKENI in the germline V gene. This clonotype was obtained from a human donor in good health. The V call is TRBV18, the J call TRBJ2-5; 7 bases map to TRBD1. Sequenced sample: PBMCs. CDR3 region: CASSPATGRGQETQYF. The CDR3 DNA sequence: TGTGCCAGCTCACCTGCGACAGGGCGTGGGCAAGAGACCCAGTACTTC.